Below are 18 T cell receptor beta chains sequenced from a single sample in a study of tumor-infiltrating lymphocytes in primary liver carcinoma. Constant-region priming of around 500 ng total RNA yielded TCR beta cDNA. Libraries for TCR beta were built through three nested multiplex PCR rounds, which together made up a slightly modified ARM-PCR procedure. The two initial PCR rounds, nine to eleven cycles each, used TRBV1-TRBV30 forward and C-beta reverse primers. TCRdb processed the multiplex PCR reads anew with MiXCR; each CDR3 protein has one entry. Of 100,000 or so distinct CDR3 sequences listed, 82% are singletons. Taking about 20-31 mg of unsorted bulk tissue, the authors co-extracted RNA and DNA. The sequenced sample consisted of liver tumor tissue from sampling region 3. The subset denotes: tumor region T3, left-lateral pole. These receptors were obtained from a man aged 40-49 years with primary liver carcinoma and hepatitis B virus infection.

The count of this clonotype is one. The DNA for the CDR3 is TGTGCCAGCAGCCCTAGCTCAATGCAGGGTACTGGGAGGAAGACCCAGTACTTC. It translates to CASSPSSMQGTGRKTQYF. V gene TRBV11-2 combines with J gene TRBJ2-5, with D maybe TRBD2 (6 bases). Germline V gene lookup returns CDR1 SGHAT and CDR2 FQNNGV. CDR3 length: 18 amino acids. The V end lost 5 bases, the J end lost 6 bases, and 28 bases lay between the germline ends.

As for this clonotype: At one of its ends the junction is not consistent with the germline gene, which may arise from a read error. The V and J genes are TRBV12-3 or TRBV12-4 and TRBJ1-3; D gene ambiguous. This CDR3 is built from 16 residues. CDR3 protein: CASSLDQRISENTIYF. CDR3 sequence (DNA): TGTGCCAGCAGTCTTGACCAGCGAATCTCTGAAAACACCATATATTTT.

About this clonotype: Its ends do not fully match the called genes, so a read error is possible. DNA of the CDR3: TGTGCCAGCACCGGACAGTGGTCACCCCTTCACTTT. The encoded protein is CASTGQWSPLHF. The rearrangement uses TRBV5-4 and TRBJ1-6; D perhaps matches TRBD1 (6 bases). The V gene's germline CDR1 is SGHNT and CDR2 YYREEE (reference sequence). The CDR3 runs to 12 residues. The full variable domain, with the rest looked up from reference TRBV5-4 and TRBJ1-6, is ETGVTQSPTHLIKTRGQQVTLRCSSQSGHNTVSWYQQALGQGPQFIFQYYREEENGRGNFPPRFSGLQFPNYSSELNVNALELDDSALYLCASTGQWSPLHFGNGTRLTVT.

The chain is built from TRBV24-1 and TRBJ1-5; D gene ambiguous. Germline V gene data show CDR1 as KGHDR and CDR2 as SFDVKD. The ends were cut back, 4 bases at V and 5 bases at J, with 17 bases in the middle. This CDR3 has 16 residues. The CDR3 region is CATSDGIRSSDQPQHF. DNA for the CDR3: TGTGCCACCAGTGACGGGATACGGAGCTCGGATCAGCCCCAGCATTTT.

The rearrangement uses TRBV29-1 and TRBJ2-1; no firm D call. Trimming left V 5 bases short and J 13 bases short, with 30 bases between. CDR3 length equals 16 residues. Germline-derived CDR1 and CDR2 are SQVTM and ANQGSEA. This chain's CDR3 is CSVRATGPHLVDNQFF. The CDR3 bases are TGCAGCGTTCGGGCGACTGGGCCCCATTTGGTGGATAATCAGTTCTTC.

Points on this clonotype: The junction departs from the called germline gene at one end, perhaps through a read error. This sequence joins TRBV6-5 and TRBJ2-7; possible D gene TRBD1, 6 bases. The CDR3 sequence is 16 residues long. Per the germline V gene, CDR1 is MNHEY and CDR2 is SVGAGI. For the CDR3, the DNA is TGTGCCAGCAGTTACGGAGGCAGGGGTCATACCTACGAGCAGCACTTC. It specifies CASSYGGRGHTYEQHF.

This clonotype was seen many times. V is TRBV5-5 and J is TRBJ2-2, with 8 bases matching TRBD2. V lost 2 bases to trimming and J lost 4 bases; unmatched junction nucleotides: 4. The V gene's germline CDR1 is SGHKS and CDR2 YYEKEE (reference sequence). This CDR3 is 15 amino acids long. The CDR3: CASSFLAGRTGELFF. The CDR3 DNA follows: TGTGCCAGCAGCTTCTTAGCGGGACGCACCGGGGAGCTGTTTTTT.

In this sample, this clonotype turned up a few times. The gene calls are TRBV19 and TRBJ2-3, with 11 bases that match TRBD2. Germline V gene lookup returns CDR1 LNHDA and CDR2 SQIVND (reference sequence). The CDR3 has 17 residues. Trimming cost V 5 bases and J 2 bases; bases outside gene matches: 9. The CDR3 DNA reads as TGTGCCAGTAGTTGGGGGGTGACTAGCGGGATCACAGATACGCAGTATTTT. Translated, it gives CASSWGVTSGITDTQYF.

This clonotype was seen more than once but under ten times. A much larger clone lies a single base off, so this may be a read error. This chain connects TRBV28 to TRBJ1-5; 8 bases line up with TRBD1. CDR3 length: 14 residues. The J segment lost 7 bases and the V segment lost 8 bases, leaving 10 bases of the junction unmatched. The germline CDR1 and CDR2 sequences are MDHEN and SYDVKM. CDR3 loop: CASGMTGATQPQHF. For the CDR3, the DNA is TGTGCCAGCGGTATGACAGGGGCCACCCAGCCCCAGCATTTT.

This chain uses TRBV6-1 with TRBJ2-5, with D perhaps matching TRBD2 (7 bases). CDR1 is MNHNS and CDR2 is SASEGT in the germline V gene. Deletions cut 7 bases from V and 11 bases from J, with 26 bases between. The CDR3 sequence is 15 residues long. The CDR3 region is CASIRGGALAENQYF. The CDR3 bases are TGTGCCAGCATCCGAGGGGGGGCTCTCGCGGAGAATCAGTACTTC.

For this clonotype: Here the CDR3 omits its conserved ending phenylalanine or tryptophan, so a read error is the likely source. The limits of the CDR3 on the DNA are not certain, so only TCRdb's listed CDR3 is given. This chain joins TRBV12-3 or TRBV12-4 and TRBJ2-7. The CDR3 length is 14 residues, termini included. This CDR3 reads CASSRAGGAYERYL.

The chain is built from TRBV6-1 and TRBJ2-1; D remains ambiguous. The CDR3 is 14 amino acids. From germline, CDR1 is MNHNS and CDR2 SASEGT. The germline V and J ends were trimmed by 2 bases and 7 bases, with 12 bases remaining between them. The CDR3 DNA is TGTGCCAGCAGTGAACTAGAGAGTATGAATGAGCAGTTCTTC. Translating it yields CASSELESMNEQFF.

This chain uses TRBV5-4 with TRBJ2-2; no firm D call. This CDR3 has 14 residues. Trimming cost V 6 bases and J 4 bases, with 13 bases left between them. The V gene's germline CDR1 is SGHNT and CDR2 YYREEE (reference sequence). CDR3 sequence: CASNFDERTGELFF. The CDR3 DNA reads as TGTGCCAGCAACTTTGACGAGCGCACCGGGGAGCTGTTTTTT.

CDR3 in DNA: TGTGACAGTGGGAGCGGGTGTGAGCAGTTCTTC. It translates to CDSGSGCEQFF. This chain uses TRBV6-5 with TRBJ2-1, with D maybe TRBD2 (6 bases). The length of the CDR3 is 11 residues. The V gene's germline CDR1 is MNHEY and CDR2 SVGAGI.

This chain links TRBV4-3 with TRBJ1-3; 7 bases match TRBD1. Per germline, CDR1 LGHNA and CDR2 YSLEER. This CDR3 spans 16 amino acids. After removal of 1 base from V and 2 bases from J, the junction contained 5 bases not matched to a gene. The CDR3 loop reads CASSQAATGPGNTIYF. CDR3 nucleotide sequence: TGCGCCAGCAGCCAAGCCGCGACAGGGCCTGGAAACACCATATATTTT.

The chain links TRBV11-3 to TRBJ2-7; possibly TRBD1 or TRBD2 for D (6 bases each). CDR1 is SGHNT, CDR2 YENEEA, per germline. This CDR3 has 16 residues. The CDR3 nucleotides read TGTGTCAGTTGCTTAGGAGGGGGTCCCAGCGCGGGCGAGCAGTACTTC. Translation: CVSCLGGGPSAGEQYF. The variable domain in full, with the rest retrieved from reference TRBV11-3 and TRBJ2-7, is EAGVVQSPRYKIIEKKQPVAFWCNPISGHNTLYWYLQNLGQGPELLIRYENEEAVDDSQLPKDRFSAERLKGVDSTLKIQPAELGDSAVYLCVSCLGGGPSAGEQYFGPGTRLTVT.

For this clonotype: The junction shows a germline mismatch at one end, possibly a read error. The chain joins TRBV6-1 to TRBJ2-1; 8 bases align to TRBD1. The CDR3 length is 15 residues. Per germline, CDR1 MNHNS and CDR2 SASEGT. CDR3 loop: CASTEPQGAYNEQFF. The CDR3 nucleotides are TGTGCCAGCACTGAACCACAGGGGGCCTACAATGAGCAGTTCTTC.

Concerning this clonotype: Likely a read error: the CDR3 ends without its conserved phenylalanine or tryptophan. The CDR3 protein is CASSLHSTGVRTGELFS. The CDR3 coding sequence is TGTGCCAGCAGTTTACACTCGACAGGAGTTCGCACCGGGGAGCTGTTTTCT. The chain recombines TRBV28 with TRBJ2-2; weak D call: TRBD1 (6 bases). This CDR3 contains 17 residues. Germline CDR1 is MDHEN and CDR2 is SYDVKM. Trimming shortened V by 2 bases and J by 4 bases, and 17 bases separated the two germline ends.